This T cell receptor (beta chain) appears in the sequencing data of a study of blood T cell repertoires in COVID-19. Original methodology: Amplification of reference gene primers was used by the study to estimate nucleated cell counts. The assay was immunoSEQ multiplex PCR, and TCRdb's table has in-frame clones only and misses some. V and J calls and clone size are those listed in that table; D and trimming were worked out from the DNA. The profile shows roughly 190,000 clones, 80% to 85% of them singletons. Sequenced material: peripheral blood. This receptor was taken from a human donor with acute or convalescent COVID-19. The donor label of this sample is uncertain.

Written as DNA, the CDR3 is TGTGCCAGCAGTGGTAGACAGGGGGCCGATTTTGGAACTGAAGCTTTCTTT. Amino acids: CASSGRQGADFGTEAFF. The gene calls are TRBV25-1 and TRBJ1-1, with 10 nucleotides matching TRBD1. Unmatched junction bases numbered 13, after V lost 4 bases and J lost 5 bases. The CDR3 is 17 amino acids. The germline CDR1 and CDR2 sequences are MGHDK and SYGVNS.